This T cell receptor beta chain was captured in a study of T cells expressing NK-cell markers. Findings and limits, study-wide: The leading position in the CD3+CD56-NKG2C+ fraction of a handful of donors also went to these clonotypes. Dominant NKG2C+ clonotypes in roughly 6 donors made up roughly 1.0-7.5% of CD8+ T cells.

This CDR3 region has 14 residues. Germline CDR1 and CDR2: MDHEN and SYDVKM. Production of TCR beta cDNA relied on 5'RACE template switching with UMIs. From its re-call of the 5' RACE reads, TCRdb lists each CDR3 protein once, without DNA. The sample table includes 300,000 to 450,000 distinct CDR3 sequences. Note on this clonotype: Its cognate antigen is unknown.

The TCR originated in a man aged 18 to 69 in good health. Sequencing was performed on blood T cells: a sorted CD56 or NKG2C T cell subset, CD4+ or CD8+ T cells, or bulk PBMC T cells (not recorded which). The rearrangement joins TRBV28 to TRBJ2-7; TCRdb lists TRBD1, though no DNA is available to test this call. The CDR3 sequence: CATCRDRASYEQYF.